The sequence of this TCR beta chain was determined in a study of CD8 T cell repertoires and HIV-1 epitope variants. Study-wide context: Separate wells received one of Twenty-five Gag or Nef variant peptides. Findings and caveats of the study: Of eight to ten antigen-specific beta clonotypes, six appeared to cross-react with escape variants. Only beta chains were identified, marking proliferation to antigen, not function.

Produced via immunoSEQ multiplex PCR; TCRdb's table is partial and in-frame only. The sample records 80,000 to 95,000 clones, roughly 77% being singletons. About this clone itself: Its antigen is currently unknown.

There are 14 residues in the CDR3. Between the trimmed V and J ends, which lost 3 bases and 10 bases, there was a span of 16 bases. Germline values: CDR1 KGHSH, CDR2 LQKENI. The source of this sequence is a male donor with HIV. The chain couples TRBV18 to TRBJ2-1; possibly TRBD2 for D (6 bases). Input material: uncultured baseline CD8+ T cells from peripheral blood mononuclear cells (PBMCs). The CDR3 protein is CASSPLGGGLEQFF. For the CDR3, the DNA is TGTGCCAGCTCACCGCTGGGGGGAGGATTAGAGCAGTTCTTC. Full variable domain (remainder filled in from reference TRBV18 and TRBJ2-1): NAGVMQNPRHLVRRRGQEARLRCSPMKGHSHVYWYRQLPEEGLKFMVYLQKENIIDESGMPKERFSAEFPKEGPSILRIQQVVRGDSAAYFCASSPLGGGLEQFFGPGTRLTVL.